This entry lists 14 T cell receptor beta chains sequenced from one sample in a study of glioma-infiltrating T cells. Amplification of TCR alpha and beta CDR3 regions from RNA used iRepertoire nested multiplex PCR. Each CDR3 protein is one row after TCRdb ran MiXCR on the multiplex PCR reads. The sample yields 110,000 or so distinct CDR3 sequences, under 30% seen once. The sequencing input was glioma tissue, nonneoplastic brain tissue, or PBMCs (not recorded which). Receptor source: a human donor with low-grade glioma or glioblastoma, undergoing nonglioma brain surgery, or in good health (not recorded which).

Many counts were recorded for this clonotype. This sequence joins TRBV15 and TRBJ1-5; D call uncertain. Trimming left V 1 base short and J 7 bases short, with 11 bases between. Germline assignment: CDR1 LNHNV and CDR2 YYDKDF (reference sequence). This CDR3 has 14 amino acids. CDR3 sequence: CATSRGSTNQPQHF. In DNA, the CDR3 is TGTGCCACCAGCAGAGGATCCACGAACCAGCCCCAGCATTTT.

Many counts were recorded for this clonotype. The V gene is TRBV20-1, the J gene TRBJ2-1, with D unresolved. The CDR3 is 15 residues long. Germline assignment: CDR1 DFQATT and CDR2 SNEGSKA (reference sequence). V was shortened by 0 bases and J by 4 bases, with 13 bases between the two germline ends. The CDR3 DNA is TGCAGTGCTAGAGATTTCGGCAGAGATTACAATGAGCAGTTCTTC. Translating gives CSARDFGRDYNEQFF.

Points on this clonotype: A read error may explain this, as a much larger clone is one base away. The chain recombines TRBV14 with TRBJ2-4; D is unresolved. Germline CDR1 and CDR2: SGHDN and FVKESK. The CDR3 is made up of 15 amino acids. The CDR3 here is CASSQDPGAKNSQYF. In nucleotides, the CDR3 is TGTGCCAGCAGCCAAGATCCCGGAGCCAAAAACAGTCAGTACTTC.

In this sample, this clonotype turned up many times. As DNA, the CDR3 is TGTGCCAGCAGCTTAGTGACTAGCGGGGGGTATGAGCAGTTCTTC. It codes for CASSLVTSGGYEQFF. V usage is TRBV7-9 and J usage is TRBJ2-1; 13 nucleotides match TRBD2. After removal of 1 base from V and 8 bases from J, the junction contained 2 bases not matched to a gene. The CDR3 has 15 amino acids. Germline V gives CDR1 SEHNR, CDR2 FQNEAQ (reference sequence).

This clonotype has at least ten counts. The chain employs TRBV4-3 and TRBJ2-4; D call uncertain. V lost 2 bases and J lost 3, with 5 bases in between. From germline, CDR1 is LGHNA and CDR2 YSLEER. The CDR3 spans 13 residues. For the CDR3, the DNA is TGCGCCAGCAGCCAATTCAACAAAAACATTCAGTACTTC. Translation gives CASSQFNKNIQYF.

This clonotype was seen at least ten times. This chain links TRBV29-1 with TRBJ2-7; 8 bases line up with TRBD1. V gave up 6 bases and J gave up 5 bases; unmatched junction bases: 3. Germline loops: CDR1 SQVTM, CDR2 ANQGSEA. This CDR3 comprises 11 residues. The CDR3 region is CSVQTGDEQYF. In DNA, the CDR3 is TGCAGCGTCCAGACAGGGGACGAGCAGTACTTC.

This clonotype was seen ten or more times. The chain couples TRBV28 to TRBJ1-2; D ambiguous. Germline V CDR1 and CDR2: MDHEN, SYDVKM. The V end was cut by 6 bases, the J end by 4 bases, with 15 bases between. This CDR3 is built from 14 residues. CDR3 coding DNA: TGTGCCAGCAGCTTCGGGCATCTGATCTATGGCTACACCTTC. Its protein is CASSFGHLIYGYTF.

In regard to this clonotype: In this CDR3 the conserved last residue, phenylalanine or tryptophan, is missing, so a read error is likely. V and J are TRBV6-2 or TRBV6-3 and TRBJ1-2; TRBD1 matches 7 bases. CDR1 MNHEY and CDR2 SVGEGT come from the germline V gene. J gave up 6 bases and V 5 bases, and 15 bases lay outside the gene matches. The length of the CDR3 is 16 residues. The CDR3 DNA is TGTGCCAGCAGTGTCTCACAGGGGCAAGTCGCCAATGGCTACACCCTC. It yields the protein CASSVSQGQVANGYTL.

Remarks on this clonotype: A much larger clone sits a single nucleotide away, making a read error possible. This rearrangement joins TRBV14 to TRBJ2-3; D ambiguous. In germline, CDR1 is SGHDN, CDR2 FVKESK. This CDR3 spans 16 amino acids. CDR3 nucleotides: TGTGCCAGCAGCCAAGATCCGGAGCGTCGCACAGATACGCTGTATTTT. Translating it yields CASSQDPERRTDTLYF.

This clonotype was seen repeatedly, ten times or more. The chain joins TRBV29-1 to TRBJ2-3; 7 positions agree with TRBD1. Losses at the gene ends were 1 base for V and 0 bases for J; bases not matched to a gene: 7. Germline V CDR1 and CDR2: SQVTM, ANQGSEA. The CDR3 extends over 16 amino acids. This CDR3 reads CSVEGSGQLSTDTQYF. In nucleotides, the CDR3 is TGCAGCGTTGAAGGTTCGGGACAGCTGAGCACAGATACGCAGTATTTT.

This clonotype was seen at least ten times. The chain employs TRBV7-2 and TRBJ2-4, with 7 bases matching TRBD1. This CDR3 is built from 15 residues. Losses at the gene ends were 5 bases for V and 3 bases for J; bases not matched to a gene: 7. Germline V CDR1 and CDR2: SGHTA, FQGNSA. The CDR3 here is CASSLLTGFKNIQYF. The CDR3, as DNA: TGTGCCAGCAGCCTGTTGACAGGGTTCAAAAACATTCAGTACTTC.

In this sample, this clonotype turned up many times. The CDR3 spells CATSASNNEQFF. The DNA for the CDR3 is TGTGCCACCAGTGCCAGCAACAATGAGCAGTTCTTC. The chain uses TRBV24-1 and TRBJ2-1; no definite D call. Germline V gene sequence: CDR1 KGHDR, CDR2 SFDVKD. V was clipped by 5 bases and J by 5 bases, with 6 bases between them. CDR3 length: 12 residues.

The V gene is TRBV27, the J gene TRBJ2-1, with 16 bases fitting TRBD2. The CDR3 has 17 amino acids. Unmatched junction bases numbered 11, after V lost 5 bases and J lost 10 bases. Germline lookup yields CDR1 MNHEY and CDR2 SMNVEV (reference sequence). In nucleotides, the CDR3 is TGTGCCAGCAGTGGTGGGACTAGCGGGGGGGCCAAGAGCGAGCAGTTCTTC. Protein product: CASSGGTSGGAKSEQFF.

This clonotype was seen repeatedly, ten times or more. V and J are TRBV11-2 and TRBJ2-3, with D uncertain. The CDR3 is 14 amino acids. V was shortened by 4 bases and J by 2 bases, with 10 bases between the two germline ends. Looked up from germline, CDR1 is SGHAT and CDR2 is FQNNGV. The CDR3 nucleotides are TGTGCCAGCAGCTCCGGGTCCCTCACAGATACGCAGTATTTT. It encodes CASSSGSLTDTQYF.